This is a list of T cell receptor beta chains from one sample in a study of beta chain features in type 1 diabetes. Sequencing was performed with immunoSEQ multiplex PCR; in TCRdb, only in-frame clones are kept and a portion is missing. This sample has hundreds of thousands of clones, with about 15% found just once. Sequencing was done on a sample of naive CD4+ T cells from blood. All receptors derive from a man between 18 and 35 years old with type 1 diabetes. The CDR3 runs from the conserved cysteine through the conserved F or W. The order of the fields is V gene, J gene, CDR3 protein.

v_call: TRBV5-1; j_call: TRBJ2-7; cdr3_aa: CASSFQGGAYEQYF
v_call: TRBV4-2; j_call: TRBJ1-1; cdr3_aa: CASSQGGQGNTEAFF
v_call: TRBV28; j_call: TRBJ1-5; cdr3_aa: CASSLWGQGNQPQHF
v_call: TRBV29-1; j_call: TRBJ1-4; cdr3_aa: CSVLDRGFNEKLFF
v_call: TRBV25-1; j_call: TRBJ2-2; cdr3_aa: CASRKGAGNTGELFF
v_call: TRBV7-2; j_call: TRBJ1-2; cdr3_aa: CASSLAQGLVYGYTF
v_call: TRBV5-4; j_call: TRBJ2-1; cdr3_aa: CASSAEGRSYNEQFF
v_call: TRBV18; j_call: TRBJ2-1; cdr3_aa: CASSPLAGGYNEQFF
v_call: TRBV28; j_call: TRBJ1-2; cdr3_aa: CASSLGQGYGYTF
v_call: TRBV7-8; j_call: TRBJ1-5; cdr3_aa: CASSLSLNQPQHF
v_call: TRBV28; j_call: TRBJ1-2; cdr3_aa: CASSRYSGTGGYGYTF
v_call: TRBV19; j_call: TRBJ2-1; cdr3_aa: CASSIDAGGGFGSYNEQFF
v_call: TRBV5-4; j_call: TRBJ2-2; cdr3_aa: CASSQANTGELFF
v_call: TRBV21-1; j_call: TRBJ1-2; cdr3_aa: CASSSSPQGLF
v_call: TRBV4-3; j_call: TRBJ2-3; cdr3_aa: CASSQEGPQGTQYF
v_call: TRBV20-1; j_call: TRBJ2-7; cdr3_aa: CSARRPYEQYF
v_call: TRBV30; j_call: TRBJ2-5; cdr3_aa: CAWSVTGLETQYF
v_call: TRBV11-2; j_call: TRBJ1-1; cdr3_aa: CASSRGQGRGNTEAFF
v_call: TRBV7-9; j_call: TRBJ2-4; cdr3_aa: CASSKGQGLAKNIQYF
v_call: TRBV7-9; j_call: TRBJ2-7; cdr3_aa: CASSLTPGQGAYEQYF
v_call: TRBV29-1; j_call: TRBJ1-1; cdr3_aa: CSVDLYGNTEAFF
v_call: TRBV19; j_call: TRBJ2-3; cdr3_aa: CASSMSGLNTDTQYF
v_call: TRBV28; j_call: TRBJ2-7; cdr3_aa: CASSPGQGTPYPYF
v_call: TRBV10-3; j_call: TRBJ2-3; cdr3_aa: CAISEPRGGNTDTQYF
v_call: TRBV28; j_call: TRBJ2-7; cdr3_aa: CASSLVAAHEQYF
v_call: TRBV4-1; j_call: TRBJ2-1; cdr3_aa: CASSDTSGAYNEQFF
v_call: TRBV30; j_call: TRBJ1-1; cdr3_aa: CAWSRRQEAFF
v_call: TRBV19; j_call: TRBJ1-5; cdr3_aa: CATNPGVVGQRRNQPQHF
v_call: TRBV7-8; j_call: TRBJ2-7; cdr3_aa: CASSRDRFSYEQYF
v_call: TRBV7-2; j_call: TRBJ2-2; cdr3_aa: CASSPQIDRVGELFF
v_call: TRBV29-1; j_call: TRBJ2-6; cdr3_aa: CSVSPLLSGANVLTF
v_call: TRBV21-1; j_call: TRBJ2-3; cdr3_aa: CASSTPGGTSGSEWTDTQYF
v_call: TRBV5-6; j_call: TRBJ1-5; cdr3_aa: CASSLGQLNQPQHF
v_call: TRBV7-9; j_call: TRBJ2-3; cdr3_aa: CASSFTGTTDTQYF
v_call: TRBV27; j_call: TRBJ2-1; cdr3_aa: CASSTWTSAHEQFF
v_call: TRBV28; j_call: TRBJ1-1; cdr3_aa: CASSSPGGRVTEAFF
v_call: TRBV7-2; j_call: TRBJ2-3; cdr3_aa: CASSPRQGRGTQYF
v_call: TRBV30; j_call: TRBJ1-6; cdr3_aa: CAWSLGGPLHF
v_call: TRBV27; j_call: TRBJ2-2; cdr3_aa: CASGTRGELFF
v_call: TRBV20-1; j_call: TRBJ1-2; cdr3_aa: CSASFGDGYTF
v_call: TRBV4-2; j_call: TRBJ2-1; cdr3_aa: CASSQDSGGRVPYNEQFF
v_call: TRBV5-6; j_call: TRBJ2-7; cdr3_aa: CASSSSWDREIYEQYF
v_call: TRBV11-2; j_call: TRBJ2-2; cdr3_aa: CASSLDWGLAITGELFF
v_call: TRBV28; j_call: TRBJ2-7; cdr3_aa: CASSLLTGGGVDEQYF
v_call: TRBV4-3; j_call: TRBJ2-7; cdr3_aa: CASSQVSAGAYEQYF
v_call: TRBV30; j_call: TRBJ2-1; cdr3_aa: CAWDSSPGYEQFF
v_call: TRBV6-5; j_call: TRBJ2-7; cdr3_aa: CASRGTGGFYEQYF
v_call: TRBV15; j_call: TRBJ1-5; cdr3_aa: CATSRDYQPQHF
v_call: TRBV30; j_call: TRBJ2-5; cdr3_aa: CAWSGSPSWETQYF
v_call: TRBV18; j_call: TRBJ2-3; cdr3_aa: CASSRPGLTTDTQYF
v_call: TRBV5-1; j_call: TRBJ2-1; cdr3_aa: CASSSGRQYNEQFF
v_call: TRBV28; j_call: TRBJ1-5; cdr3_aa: CASTLSGGLRQPQHF
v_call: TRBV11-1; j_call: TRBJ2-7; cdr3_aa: CASRKTGSEQYF
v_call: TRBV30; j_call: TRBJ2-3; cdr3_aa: CAWSVRAGGDTQYF
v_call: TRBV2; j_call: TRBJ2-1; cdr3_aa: CASRPGLAGGNEQFF
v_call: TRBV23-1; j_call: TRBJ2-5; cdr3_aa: CASTLITRTSGEQETQYF
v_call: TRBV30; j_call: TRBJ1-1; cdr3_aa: CAWRRRTEAFF
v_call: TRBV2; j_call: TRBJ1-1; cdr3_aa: CASSMDRGAEAFF